This T cell receptor (beta chain) emerged from a study of OX40 agonist ivuxolimab in advanced cancers. Study at large: Three patients showed partial responses: one hepatocellular carcinoma and two cutaneous melanoma cases.

Measured with immunoSEQ multiplex PCR; TCRdb has only the in-frame clones, and not every one. Of some 99,000 clones listed, roughly 83% were seen once; the top ten hold over 1.3%. Specimen: CD4+ or CD8+ T cells sorted from blood, collected in a trial of the OX40 agonist ivuxolimab. The TCR was taken from an adult with an advanced solid tumor such as melanoma, head and neck, liver or kidney cancer.

The CDR3 DNA is TGTGCCAGCAGTTACAGGGGGCGCGAGCAGTACTTC. Its translation: CASSYRGREQYF. This chain joins TRBV6-5 and TRBJ2-7; the match to TRBD1 covers 7 bases. From germline, CDR1 is MNHEY and CDR2 SVGAGI. The CDR3 covers 12 residues. Trimming at V came to 2 bases and at J to 6 bases, leaving 1 base not matched to a gene.